These 12 T cell receptor beta chains share one sample of origin, sequenced in a study of beta chain features in type 1 diabetes. Study-wide results and caveats: Within each of all four CD4+ subsets, Type 1 diabetes patients had TCRB CDR3s that were moderately but significantly shorter.

Expressed TCRB transcripts were sequenced, since all the RNA that had been isolated was reverse transcribed. Using immunoSEQ multiplex PCR, the repertoire was profiled, and TCRdb retains in-frame clones only, with some absent. The table lists 310,000 or so clones, over 14% of them singletons. Antigen specificity for these receptors is unknown. Sequencing was carried out using naive CD4+ T cells from blood. The receptor source for this set is a man aged 18 to 30 with type 1 diabetes.

This clone came up a few times. J is TRBJ2-7 and V is TRBV15; TRBD1 aligns across 8 bases. Germline values: CDR1 LNHNV, CDR2 YYDKDF (reference sequence). V lost 1 base to trimming and J lost 0 bases; unmatched junction nucleotides: 5. The CDR3 loop spans 16 amino acids. The CDR3 coding sequence is TGTGCCACCAGCAGAGCGACAGGGGTGGCCTCCTACGAGCAGTACTTC. It specifies CATSRATGVASYEQYF.

There are a few counts of this clone. V usage is TRBV7-2 and J usage is TRBJ2-7; D not resolved. The CDR3 sequence is 12 residues long. CDR1 and CDR2 from the germline V gene are SGHTA and FQGNSA. Trimming shortened V by 4 bases and J by 2 bases, and 6 bases separated the two germline ends. The CDR3 here is CASSSDTYEQYF. CDR3 bases: TGTGCCAGCAGCTCAGACACCTACGAGCAGTACTTC.

This chain links TRBV10-2 with TRBJ2-5; 8 positions match TRBD2. V gave up 6 bases and J gave up 9 bases; unmatched junction bases: 12. The CDR3 extends over 14 amino acids. CDR1 and CDR2 (germline): WSHSY, SAAADI. The CDR3 here is CASSPTAGEVPQYF. The CDR3 region has the DNA TGCGCCAGCAGCCCAACAGCGGGAGAGGTTCCCCAGTACTTC.

V usage is TRBV27 and J usage is TRBJ2-7; unclear D gene. V gave up 5 bases and J gave up 2 bases, with 4 bases separating them. Germline CDR1 is MNHEY and CDR2 is SMNVEV (reference sequence). The CDR3 has 11 amino acids. The CDR3 region is CASSHPYEQYF. CDR3 sequence (DNA): TGTGCCAGCAGTCATCCCTACGAGCAGTACTTC.

This clone was seen more than once but under ten times. The CDR3 nucleotides read TGTGCCAGCAGCTTGCTGAGACAGGGGAGGGCCGGGGAGCTGTTTTTT. Protein: CASSLLRQGRAGELFF. The genes are TRBV5-4 and TRBJ2-2; D may be TRBD1 (8 bases). The germline V gene encodes CDR1 SGHNT and CDR2 YYREEE (reference sequence). V was cut by 1 base and J by 6 bases, with 16 bases left in between. The CDR3 sequence is 16 residues long. Drawing the rest from reference TRBV5-4 and TRBJ2-2, the complete variable domain is ETGVTQSPTHLIKTRGQQVTLRCSSQSGHNTVSWYQQALGQGPQFIFQYYREEENGRGNFPPRFSGLQFPNYSSELNVNALELDDSALYLCASSLLRQGRAGELFFGEGSRLTVL.

Only a few counts were recorded for this clone. V is TRBV29-1 and J is TRBJ2-1, with D possibly being TRBD2 (6 bases). Germline V gene sequence: CDR1 SQVTM, CDR2 ANQGSEA. V lost 7 bases, J lost 4 bases, and 20 bases lay in between. This CDR3 has 15 residues. CDR3 sequence: CSAGRRAGKYNEQFF. The DNA for the CDR3 is TGCAGCGCCGGAAGGAGGGCGGGGAAATACAATGAGCAGTTCTTC.

In this sample, this clone turned up a few times. The chain couples TRBV28 to TRBJ2-7, with TRBD1 identical over 8 bases. Germline assignment: CDR1 MDHEN and CDR2 SYDVKM. This CDR3 has 15 residues. With 5 bases clipped from V and 1 base from J, the junction kept 7 bases outside the gene matches. In DNA form, the CDR3 reads TGTGCCAGCAGTCTCTACAGGGGGGCGTCCTACGAGCAGTACTTC. Encoded protein: CASSLYRGASYEQYF.

The chain couples TRBV6-4 to TRBJ2-7, with a tentative D call TRBD2 (5 bases). CDR3 length: 14 amino acids. Trimming removed 4 bases from V and 3 bases from J, with 13 bases in between. Looked up from germline, CDR1 is MRHNA and CDR2 is SNTAGT. The CDR3 coding sequence is TGTGCCAGCAGTGTAAGAGGGAAGATCTACGAGCAGTACTTC. This encodes CASSVRGKIYEQYF.

The V and J genes are TRBV5-4 and TRBJ1-2, with TRBD1 as a possible D gene (5 bases). The V and J ends lost 4 bases and 5 bases respectively, with 12 bases between them. The CDR3 spans 13 residues. The germline V gene has CDR1 SGHNT and CDR2 YYREEE (reference sequence). For the CDR3, the DNA is TGTGCCAGCAGCCCCGGGACTGTATATGGCTACACCTTC. It specifies CASSPGTVYGYTF.

The chain carries TRBV7-9 and TRBJ2-1; 8 bases match TRBD2. The CDR3 totals 15 residues. From germline, CDR1 is SEHNR and CDR2 FQNEAQ (reference sequence). Losses at the gene ends were 2 bases for V and 3 bases for J; bases not matched to a gene: 3. The CDR3 region has the DNA TGTGCCAGCAGCTTAAAGCGGGAGCTCTACAATGAGCAGTTCTTC. Protein product: CASSLKRELYNEQFF.

The rearrangement joins TRBV30 to TRBJ2-3; 10 nucleotides align to TRBD2. In germline, CDR1 is GTSNPN, CDR2 SVGIG (reference sequence). There are 15 residues in the CDR3. The V gene end was trimmed by 1 base and the J gene end by 7 bases; junction bases not matched to a gene: 8. CDR3 loop: CAWSERGGLVYTQYF. Written as DNA, the CDR3 is TGTGCCTGGAGTGAGCGGGGGGGCCTTGTCTATACGCAGTATTTT.

J is TRBJ1-4 and V is TRBV18; 7 bases are a match to TRBD1. Trimming removed 3 bases from V and 7 bases from J; junction bases left unmatched: 11. The V gene's germline CDR1 is KGHSH and CDR2 LQKENI. This CDR3 contains 16 residues. The CDR3 region has the DNA TGTGCCAGCTCACCGATTCGGACAGGCCTCGGTGAAAAACTGTTTTTT. It encodes CASSPIRTGLGEKLFF.